Sequencing of this T cell receptor (beta chain) was carried out in a study of control samples from healthy donors and cancer patients. Assay: immunoSEQ multiplex PCR; the TCRdb copy retains only in-frame clones and omits some. The table has 75,000 to 100,000 clones, more than 85% seen once. Germline V CDR1 and CDR2: SGHTS, YDEGEE. This CDR3 contains 16 residues. Trimming took 1 base from V and 0 from J, leaving 11 bases between them. The receptor was derived from a woman between 45 and 60 years old in good health. The chain recombines TRBV5-8 with TRBJ1-3; D gene ambiguous. Sequenced sample: blood. The CDR3 protein is CASSLPGPNSGNTIYF. The DNA for the CDR3 is TGTGCCAGCAGCTTGCCGGGTCCCAACTCTGGAAACACCATATATTTT. Looking up the rest from reference TRBV5-8 and TRBJ1-3 gives the full variable domain: EAGVTQSPTHLIKTRGQQATLRCSPISGHTSVYWYQQALGLGLQFLLWYDEGEERNRGNFPPRFSGRQFPNYSSELNVNALELEDSALYLCASSLPGPNSGNTIYFGEGSWLTVV.